This T cell receptor (beta chain) stems from a study of STAT5B mutations in CD4+ large granular lymphocyte leukemia. Controls came from buffy coats of healthy blood donors. CDR3 size: 15 residues. Per germline, CDR1 SGHRS and CDR2 YFSETQ. V lost 1 base to trimming and J lost 4 bases, with 12 bases between them. Original processing notes: Productive clonotypes were detectable down to 2.59 x 10-5 frequency. Assay used: immunoSEQ multiplex PCR; TCRdb lists only in-frame clones, some missing. The DNA was the basis for D and trimming; V, J and clone size are from that table. The sample holds approximately 30,000 clones, less than 85% seen once.

Sequenced input: CD4+ T cells from blood buffy coats. This TCR was sampled from a human donor in good health. The V call is TRBV5-1, the J call TRBJ2-1; weak D call: TRBD2 (7 bases). The CDR3 DNA reads TGCGCCAGCAGCTTGAAGGGGGGGGATTACAATGAGCAGTTCTTC. Translated: CASSLKGGDYNEQFF.